A selection of T cell receptor beta chains follows, all from one sample in a study of CD8+ T cells in alopecia areata. Using immunoSEQ multiplex PCR, the repertoire was profiled, and TCRdb retains in-frame clones only, with some absent. This sample has 100,000 to 120,000 clones, with less than 60% found just once. The sample consisted of CD4+ T cells sorted from blood, taken at week 24, from a patient treated with tofacitinib. Receptor source: a human donor with alopecia areata. Each CDR3 is given with its conserved first and last residue. The order of the fields is J gene, V gene, CDR3 protein.

>TRBJ2-1|TRBV27
CASSFGGAYNEQFF
>TRBJ2-6|TRBV30
CAWGLASGANVLTF
>TRBJ2-4|TRBV7-2
CASSLGSSKSIQYF
>TRBJ1-1|TRBV7-2
CASSLGQNTEAFF
>TRBJ1-6|TRBV4-1
CASSQIGLSSPLHF
>TRBJ1-5|TRBV19
CATSGYSNQPQHF
>TRBJ2-5|TRBV29-1
CSVEGLETQYF
>TRBJ2-1|TRBV4-3
CASSHLGGGYNEQFF
>TRBJ1-1|TRBV9
CASSNRQGTEAFF
>TRBJ2-3|TRBV5-6
CASSKGTSTDTQYF
>TRBJ1-2|TRBV5-6
CASSLDRLGYTF
>TRBJ2-5|TRBV29-1
CSSMRGGEETQYF
>TRBJ2-5|TRBV7-2
CASSPDRNQETQYF
>TRBJ1-2|TRBV2
CASSAGLGGYTF
>TRBJ2-1|TRBV13
CASSPSISSYNEQFF
>TRBJ2-5|TRBV7-2
CASSLVDGETQYF
>TRBJ2-5|TRBV2
CASSERTSAQTQYF
>TRBJ2-7|TRBV15
CATSRDGSGTGKYEQYF
>TRBJ1-3|TRBV27
CASSLTVGNTIYF
>TRBJ2-3|TRBV5-1
CASSLETPYRDTQYF
>TRBJ2-1|TRBV4-3
CASSQGQGSYNEQFF
>TRBJ2-1|TRBV27
CASTNLGRVNNEQFF
>TRBJ2-7|TRBV5-1
CASSSSGLSYEQYF
>TRBJ2-7|TRBV6-5
CASSYSGGLYEQYF
>TRBJ1-2|TRBV6-6
CASSYPTGGYGYTF
>TRBJ1-2|TRBV6-6
CASSSERGRNYGYTF
>TRBJ2-3|TRBV2
CASNTLGTASTDTQYF
>TRBJ1-2|TRBV29-1
CSAATGGEGYTF
>TRBJ1-2|TRBV10-3
CAISESAQASYGYTF
>TRBJ2-7|TRBV11-1
CASSTGGREQYF
>TRBJ2-7|TRBV9
CASSARTGHYEQYF
>TRBJ2-2|TRBV20-1
CSAPLTGELFF
>TRBJ1-2|TRBV15
CATSVDSSRGYTF
>TRBJ2-5|TRBV5-1
CASSLGFGLETQYF
>TRBJ1-5|TRBV23-1
CASSLRKANQPQHF
>TRBJ2-6|TRBV15
CATSGPGQVLSGANVLTF
>TRBJ1-2|TRBV10-3
CAISDLDTPNGYTF
>TRBJ2-5|TRBV5-1
CASSFTSGGQETQYF
>TRBJ2-7|TRBV5-6
CASSLVGSGGSYEQYF
>TRBJ1-5|TRBV19
CASTRVGNQPQHF
>TRBJ1-2|TRBV5-1
CASRPPGQNYGYTF
>TRBJ2-3|TRBV29-1
CSGKSTRDRGGDTQYF
>TRBJ2-5|TRBV5-1
CASSNPPGRETQYF
>TRBJ2-7|TRBV7-2
CASQTGFKQYF
>TRBJ2-7|TRBV23-1
CASTPTGKFYEQYF
>TRBJ2-2|TRBV7-9
CASSLRGVSGTGELFF
>TRBJ1-5|TRBV30
CAWSVSGGSSNQPQHF
>TRBJ2-3|TRBV4-1
CASSQVGQIRTDTQYF